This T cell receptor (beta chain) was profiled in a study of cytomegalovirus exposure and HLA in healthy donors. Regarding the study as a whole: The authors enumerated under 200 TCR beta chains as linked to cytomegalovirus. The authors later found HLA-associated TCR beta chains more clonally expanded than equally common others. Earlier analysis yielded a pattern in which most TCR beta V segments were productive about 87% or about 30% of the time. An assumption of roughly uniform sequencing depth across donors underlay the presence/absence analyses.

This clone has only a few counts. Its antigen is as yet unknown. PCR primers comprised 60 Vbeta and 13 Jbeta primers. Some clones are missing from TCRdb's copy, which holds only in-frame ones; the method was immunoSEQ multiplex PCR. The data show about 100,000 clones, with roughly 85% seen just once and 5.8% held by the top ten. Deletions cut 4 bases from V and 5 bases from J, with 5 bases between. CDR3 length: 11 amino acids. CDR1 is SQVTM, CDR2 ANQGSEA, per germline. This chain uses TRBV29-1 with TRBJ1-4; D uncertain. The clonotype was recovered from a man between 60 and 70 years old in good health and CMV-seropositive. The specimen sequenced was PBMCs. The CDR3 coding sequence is TGCAGCGTTGCCTCGAATGAAAAACTGTTTTTT. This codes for CSVASNEKLFF.